This T cell receptor beta chain was obtained from a study of blood T cell repertoires in COVID-19. Some clones are missing from TCRdb's copy, which holds only in-frame ones; the method was immunoSEQ multiplex PCR. The sample holds 60,000 to 75,000 clones, approximately 85% seen once. Sequencing input: peripheral blood. This TCR derives from a human donor in a cohort sampled during active COVID-19.

CDR3 protein: CASSYSASGVVEQFF. The CDR3 coding sequence is TGTGCCAGCAGTTACTCGGCCAGCGGGGTAGTTGAGCAGTTCTTC. The rearrangement uses TRBV6-5 and TRBJ2-1; 7 nucleotides align to TRBD2. The CDR3 is 15 amino acids. J was trimmed by 9 bases and V by 0 bases; bases with no gene match: 8. Germline values: CDR1 MNHEY, CDR2 SVGAGI.